This T cell receptor (beta chain) was identified during a study of neoadjuvant anti-PD-1 for oral cavity cancer. TCRdb keeps only in-frame clones here, not all; method: immunoSEQ multiplex PCR. Of approximately 7,100 clones detected, around 40% appear once; the ten largest clones hold about 25%. CDR1 and CDR2 (germline): MDHEN, SYDVKM. The ends lost 5 bases at V and 4 bases at J; junction bases unmatched: 11. CDR3 size: 16 residues. The rearrangement links TRBV28 to TRBJ2-5, with 9 bases identical to TRBD2. The input for sequencing was tumor tissue, taken before nivolumab (anti-PD-1) treatment. The TCR comes from a person between 40 and 85 years old with oral cavity squamous cell carcinoma. CDR3 loop: CASSALGGLALETQYF. The CDR3 DNA is TGTGCCAGCAGTGCATTAGGGGGACTAGCCCTAGAGACCCAGTACTTC.